This T cell receptor beta chain was identified during a study of T-cell memory formation after mild COVID-19. MiXCR was run by TCRdb on the 5' RACE reads, yielding one entry per CDR3 protein. The table lists over 500,000 distinct CDR3 sequences, around 16% of them singletons. The receptor's source is an adult woman who had mild COVID-19 (a few samples of this study predate the infection). Cell type and time point are not known. The sequencing input was PBMCs or a T cell subset sorted from them (not recorded which).

The CDR3 region has the DNA TGTGCCAGCAGCTTAGCGACAGCTGGAAACACCATATATTTT. This gives the protein CASSLATAGNTIYF. The V call is TRBV7-9, the J call TRBJ1-3; a weak D match, TRBD1 (5 bases). Per germline, CDR1 SEHNR and CDR2 FQNEAQ (reference sequence). The CDR3 has 14 amino acids. Trimming stripped 0 bases from V and 2 bases from J, with 5 bases between.